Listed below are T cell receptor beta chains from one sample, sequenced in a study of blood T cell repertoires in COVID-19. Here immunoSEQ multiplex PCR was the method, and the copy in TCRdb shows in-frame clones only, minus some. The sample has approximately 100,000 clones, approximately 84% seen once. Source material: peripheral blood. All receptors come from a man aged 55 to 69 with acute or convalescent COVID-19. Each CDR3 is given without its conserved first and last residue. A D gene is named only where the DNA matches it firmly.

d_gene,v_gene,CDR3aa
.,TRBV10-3,AISVGGTTDTQY
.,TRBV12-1,ASSPTHIGLAGITDTQY
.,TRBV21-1,ASSKGGQGSPLH
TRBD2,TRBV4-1,ASSQTGTSGSYEQY
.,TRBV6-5,ASSYTTDLNIQY
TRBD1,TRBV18,ASSDRASNQPQH
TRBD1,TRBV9,ASSVVSRGTGELF
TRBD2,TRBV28,ASRSRTSGRQETQY
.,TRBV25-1,ASSGDQWEQF
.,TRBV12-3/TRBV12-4,ASSLRAQGKLF
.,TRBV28,ASSRGFFTDTQY
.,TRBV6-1,ASSEDFDRIRNQPQH
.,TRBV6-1,ASSEGGPRETQY
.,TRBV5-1,ASSPTGLARETGELF
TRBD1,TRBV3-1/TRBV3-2,ASSQDFLRGTGSPDTQY